The 27 T cell receptor beta chains below come from one sample, sequenced in a study of T cell responses to AZD1222 COVID-19 vaccine. The repertoire was sequenced with immunoSEQ multiplex PCR; TCRdb's copy has only in-frame clones and lacks some. Among around 210,000 clones listed, around 94% were seen once. The sample in question was peripheral blood, obtained 28 days after the second dose of the MenACWY control vaccine. The receptors stem from an adult who received the MenACWY meningococcal vaccine as a control.

This sequence joins TRBV28 and TRBJ2-3; 14 bases line up with TRBD2. Germline assignment: CDR1 MDHEN and CDR2 SYDVKM. This CDR3 comprises 16 residues. The V segment lost 5 bases and the J segment 5 bases; nucleotides outside the gene matches: 6. The CDR3 coding sequence is TGTGCCAGCAGTGGCGGGACTAGCGGGAGAGTAGATACGCAGTATTTT. Protein product: CASSGGTSGRVDTQYF.

The V call is TRBV6-5, the J call TRBJ2-7; weak D call: TRBD1 (5 bases). Germline CDR1 MNHEY, CDR2 SVGAGI. The length of the CDR3 is 15 residues. Trimming cost V 2 bases and J 3 bases, with 14 bases left between them. This CDR3 is CASSYTATENYEQYF. The CDR3 region has the DNA TGTGCCAGCAGTTACACTGCGACAGAGAACTACGAGCAGTACTTC.

This sequence joins TRBV6-5 and TRBJ2-7; 11 bases are shared with TRBD2. Trimming at V came to 10 bases and at J to 9 bases, leaving 11 bases not matched to a gene. In germline, CDR1 is MNHEY, CDR2 SVGAGI. The CDR3 has 13 amino acids. As DNA, the CDR3 is TGTGCCATGGGACTAGCGGCGCAGGTAGGGCAGTACTTC. As protein: CAMGLAAQVGQYF.

The J gene is TRBJ2-3, the V gene TRBV10-3, with 9 bases identical to TRBD1. Per the germline V gene, CDR1 is ENHRY and CDR2 is SYGVKD. The CDR3 covers 15 residues. V was pared by 11 bases and J by 3 bases, with 12 bases of the junction left unmatched. The CDR3 DNA sequence: TGTGCCGCCCGAATCGGGGACAGGGATACAGATACGCAGTATTTT. Residues: CAARIGDRDTDTQYF.

For the CDR3, the DNA is TGTGCCAGCAGCGAGCGACAGGGGACCTTATCCCCCTCTGGGGCCAACGTCCTGACTTTC. Translation: CASSERQGTLSPSGANVLTF. The V and J genes are TRBV4-2 and TRBJ2-6; 8 positions agree with TRBD1. CDR1 and CDR2 from the germline V gene are LGHNA and YNFKEQ. Germline trimming cut 5 bases from V and 0 bases from J; bases unmatched to any gene: 15. The length of the CDR3 is 20 residues.

The V and J genes are TRBV3-1 (or the pseudogene TRBV3-2) and TRBJ2-7; 8 positions match TRBD1. Unmatched junction bases numbered 12, after V lost 6 bases and J lost 5 bases. The CDR3 has 15 residues. Germline loops: CDR1 LGHDT, CDR2 YNNKEL (reference sequence). The CDR3 region has the DNA TGTGCCAGCAGTCGTCGTCTTGGACAGGGCGACGAGCAGTACTTC. It codes for CASSRRLGQGDEQYF.

This chain joins TRBV9 and TRBJ2-1; 13 bases fit TRBD2. The CDR3 is 14 amino acids. The V gene end was trimmed by 3 bases and the J gene end by 9 bases; junction bases not matched to a gene: 3. CDR1 SGDLS and CDR2 YYNGEE come from the germline V gene. CDR3 region: CASSGTSGSGEQFF. The CDR3 DNA follows: TGTGCCAGCAGCGGGACTAGCGGGAGCGGTGAGCAGTTCTTC.

The chain carries TRBV28 and TRBJ2-1, with TRBD2 matching over 12 bases. Germline V gives CDR1 MDHEN, CDR2 SYDVKM. Trimming at V came to 5 bases and at J to 5 bases, leaving 7 bases not matched to a gene. The CDR3 is 16 amino acids. CDR3 in amino acids: CASSARLAGDDNEQFF. In nucleotides, the CDR3 is TGTGCCAGCAGTGCCCGACTAGCGGGAGACGACAATGAGCAGTTCTTC.

A note on this clone: Other DNA sequences in the same sample also yield this CDR3. V usage is TRBV18 and J usage is TRBJ1-1; D is unresolved. Between the trimmed V and J ends, which lost 0 bases and 2 bases, there was a span of 7 bases. Germline lookup yields CDR1 KGHSH and CDR2 LQKENI. The CDR3 extends over 14 amino acids. As DNA, the CDR3 is TGTGCCAGCTCACCACCGGGAGGAAACACTGAAGCTTTCTTT. Protein product: CASSPPGGNTEAFF.

On this clone: This sample includes further DNA sequences coding for the same CDR3. V gene TRBV5-1 combines with J gene TRBJ1-5; no firm D call. Trimming shortened V by 2 bases and J by 2 bases, and 8 bases separated the two germline ends. The CDR3 extends over 14 amino acids. Germline V gene sequence: CDR1 SGHRS, CDR2 YFSETQ. In DNA form, the CDR3 reads TGCGCCAGCAGCTTAGAGGGCGGCAATCAGCCCCAGCATTTT. Protein: CASSLEGGNQPQHF.

In its sample, this clone was seen once. V is TRBV12-5 and J is TRBJ2-7, with unresolved D. CDR3 length: 14 amino acids. Germline V gene sequence: CDR1 LGHNT, CDR2 FRNRAP. Trimming pared 2 bases from V and 6 bases from J, leaving 14 bases between. CDR3 DNA sequence: TGTGCTAGTGGTTTGCGGGCCCCGGTCCGCGAGCAGTACTTC. Translated: CASGLRAPVREQYF.

This chain uses TRBV28 with TRBJ2-7, with D hard to call. Germline CDR1 is MDHEN and CDR2 is SYDVKM. The CDR3 covers 12 residues. V lost 6 bases to trimming and J lost 2 bases, with 8 bases between them. The CDR3 loop reads CASSVLTYEQYF. DNA of the CDR3: TGTGCCAGCAGCGTCCTAACCTACGAGCAGTACTTC. The complete variable domain, with remaining parts taken from reference TRBV28 and TRBJ2-7, reads DVKVTQSSRYLVKRTGEKVFLECVQDMDHENMFWYRQDPGLGLRLIYFSYDVKMKEKGDIPEGYSVSREKKERFSLILESASTNQTSMYLCASSVLTYEQYFGPGTRLTVT.

The chain uses TRBV5-4 and TRBJ1-5; possible D gene TRBD1, 5 bases. The V end was cut by 6 bases, the J end by 0 bases, with 10 bases between. Looked up from germline, CDR1 is SGHNT and CDR2 is YYREEE (reference sequence). The CDR3 loop spans 14 amino acids. CDR3 sequence: CASNEGVSNQPQHF. For the CDR3, the DNA is TGTGCCAGCAACGAAGGGGTTAGCAATCAGCCCCAGCATTTT.

This rearrangement joins TRBV30 to TRBJ1-2; D call uncertain. Trimming cost V 3 bases and J 2 bases, with 7 bases left between them. CDR1 is GTSNPN and CDR2 is SVGIG in the germline V gene (reference sequence). The CDR3 has 12 amino acids. CDR3 protein: CAWRGRNYGYTF. CDR3 coding DNA: TGTGCCTGGAGGGGGAGGAACTATGGCTACACCTTC.

The gene calls are TRBV5-4 and TRBJ2-2, with 10 bases fitting TRBD2. The CDR3 is 17 residues long. Per germline, CDR1 SGHNT and CDR2 YYREEE (reference sequence). Unmatched junction bases numbered 7, after V lost 0 bases and J lost 5 bases. CDR3 in amino acids: CASSLGLAGVPTGELFF. The DNA for the CDR3 is TGTGCCAGCAGCTTGGGTCTAGCGGGAGTACCGACCGGGGAGCTGTTTTTT.

This rearrangement joins TRBV6-5 to TRBJ2-7; 13 bases are a match to TRBD2. The V gene end was trimmed by 2 bases and the J gene end by 4 bases; junction bases not matched to a gene: 5. The CDR3 loop spans 16 amino acids. Germline CDR1 is MNHEY and CDR2 is SVGAGI. CDR3 sequence reads: CASSYAGTSGVYEQYF. The CDR3 DNA sequence: TGTGCCAGCAGTTACGCCGGGACTAGCGGGGTATACGAGCAGTACTTC.

The chain is built from TRBV9 and TRBJ2-3, with 9 bases identical to TRBD2. Trimming took 7 bases from V and 0 from J; bases not matched to a gene: 3. This CDR3 region has 14 residues. Germline V CDR1 and CDR2: SGDLS, YYNGEE. The CDR3 DNA is TGTGCCAGCGCGGGAGGGTCTAGCACAGATACGCAGTATTTT. This gives the protein CASAGGSSTDTQYF.

The chain's CDR3 is CASSYPGDSQQYF. DNA of the CDR3: TGTGCCAGCAGTTACCCAGGGGACAGCCAGCAGTACTTC. This sequence joins TRBV6-2 or TRBV6-3 and TRBJ2-7, with 7 positions matching TRBD1. CDR1 is MNHEY, CDR2 SVGEGT, per germline. With 2 bases clipped from V and 8 bases from J, the junction kept 6 bases outside the gene matches. CDR3 length: 13 residues.

This chain's CDR3 is CASSQGWSHTQYF. CDR3 DNA sequence: TGTGCCAGCAGCCAGGGTTGGTCGCATACGCAGTATTTT. V usage is TRBV7-3 and J usage is TRBJ2-3, with D perhaps matching TRBD1 (5 bases). The CDR3 loop spans 13 amino acids. V was shortened by 5 bases and J by 7 bases, with 13 bases between the two germline ends. Germline V gene sequence: CDR1 SGHTA, CDR2 FQGTGA.

There are a few counts of this clone. The CDR3 DNA follows: TGTGCCAGCAGCTTAGATGACTCAACTAATGAAAAACTGTTTTTT. This encodes CASSLDDSTNEKLFF. V gene TRBV7-8 combines with J gene TRBJ1-4, with D uncertain. The V end was cut by 1 base, the J end by 0 bases, with 6 bases between. This CDR3 is 15 amino acids long. Germline CDR1 is SGHVS and CDR2 is FQNEAQ.

This rearrangement joins TRBV5-1 to TRBJ2-1, with TRBD1 matching 12 bases. Germline assignment: CDR1 SGHRS and CDR2 YFSETQ. V lost 2 bases to trimming and J lost 6 bases; unmatched junction nucleotides: 6. There are 16 residues in the CDR3. Written as DNA, the CDR3 is TGCGCCAGCAGCTTTCCGGGACAGGGGGCCCTCAATGAGCAGTTCTTC. Protein: CASSFPGQGALNEQFF.

The chain couples TRBV30 to TRBJ1-6; no clear D gene. In germline, CDR1 is GTSNPN, CDR2 SVGIG (reference sequence). The length of the CDR3 is 13 residues. The ends were cut back, 4 bases at V and 9 bases at J, with 13 bases in the middle. The CDR3 DNA follows: TGTGCCTGGATTAGGGATCGTGGTTCACCCCTCCACTTT. Translated, it gives CAWIRDRGSPLHF.

The V call is TRBV3-1 (or the pseudogene TRBV3-2), the J call TRBJ2-3; 10 bases are a match to TRBD2. Germline loops: CDR1 LGHDT, CDR2 YNNKEL (reference sequence). The V segment lost 0 bases and the J segment 6 bases; nucleotides outside the gene matches: 9. CDR3 length: 17 amino acids. The CDR3 reads CASSQDRLAGVTDTQYF. CDR3 DNA: TGTGCCAGCAGCCAAGATCGACTAGCGGGCGTTACTGATACGCAGTATTTT.

The chain combines TRBV5-1 with TRBJ2-2, with 8 bases aligning to TRBD2. V shed 5 bases, J shed 1 base, and the junction held 7 bases outside the gene matches. The CDR3 totals 16 residues. Germline CDR1 SGHRS, CDR2 YFSETQ. The CDR3 is CASRRGLARNTGELFF. CDR3 DNA sequence: TGCGCCAGCAGGAGAGGACTAGCTAGGAACACCGGGGAGCTGTTTTTT.

The gene calls are TRBV2 and TRBJ1-4; 7 positions match TRBD1. Unmatched junction bases numbered 6, after V lost 6 bases and J lost 8 bases. The CDR3 has 13 residues. CDR1 and CDR2 from the germline V gene are SNHLY and FYNNEI. The DNA for the CDR3 is TGTGCCAGCAGCTCAAACAGGGGCGAAAAACTGTTTTTT. This codes for CASSSNRGEKLFF.

This clone is a singleton in its sample. The gene calls are TRBV7-2 and TRBJ1-1; a possible D gene is TRBD1 (5 bases). Germline V gives CDR1 SGHTA, CDR2 FQGNSA. This CDR3 has 14 residues. Trimming took off 5 bases at V and 1 base at J, with 11 bases between the two ends. The CDR3 nucleotides are TGTGCCAGCAGCCACAGCGGGGGGAACACTGAAGCTTTCTTT. Amino acid sequence: CASSHSGGNTEAFF.

The chain has TRBV12-5 and TRBJ2-5; 12 bases align to TRBD2. The CDR3 totals 17 residues. In germline, CDR1 is LGHNT, CDR2 FRNRAP. V trimming: 1 base; J trimming: 5 bases; junction bases outside the gene matches: 8. CDR3 nucleotide sequence: TGTGCTAGTGGTTTGGACCCTCTAGCGGGGGGGGTGGAGACCCAGTACTTC. It is translated as CASGLDPLAGGVETQYF.